The entry below gives a single T cell receptor beta chain sequence along with its context. Its target is unknown. This entry is derived from a study of PD-1 blockade in mismatch repair-deficient tumors. Background on the study: All were previously treated, progressing patients with 12 mismatch repair-deficient cancer types. Study observations and caveats: Rapid post-treatment expansion, then contraction, generally preceding radiologic response, marked tumor-resident clones.

Sequencing used immunoSEQ multiplex PCR; TCRdb keeps in-frame clones, though not all of them. The data contain roughly 130,000 clones, about nine tenths of them seen just once; the ten biggest clones take up over 9.5%. The CDR3 runs to 15 residues. The V end was cut by 6 bases, the J end by 0 bases, with 17 bases between. Looked up from germline, CDR1 is SQVTM and CDR2 is ANQGSEA. The TCR comes from an adult with mismatch repair-deficient cancer. This chain links TRBV29-1 with TRBJ1-1; weak D call: TRBD1 (5 bases). The sequencing used peripheral blood, collected approximately 70 weeks after starting pembrolizumab. For the CDR3, the DNA is TGCAGCGTCCTGAACAGACAGAAGATGAACACTGAAGCTTTCTTT. This encodes CSVLNRQKMNTEAFF.